This T cell receptor beta chain is from a study of CD8 T cells in Susac syndrome. Random hexamers served to reverse transcribe about 0.5 to 1 ug RNA. Amplification of the TCR beta CDR3 was carried out by immunoSEQ multiplex PCR, which spanned a total of 54 Vbeta and 13 Jbeta segments. TCRdb recomputed calls from the immunoSEQ multiplex PCR reads with MiXCR, one row per CDR3 protein. In the table there are 170,000 or so distinct CDR3 sequences, over 85% of which are singletons. CD8+ and CD4+ T cells taken from blood had their TCR beta sequenced. Control patients had untreated stable or active relapsing-remitting multiple sclerosis by revised McDonald criteria. Sequencing was carried out using CD4+ T cells from PBMCs. The sequence was collected from a human donor with multiple sclerosis.

CDR3 region: CATSDGSSLYNEQFF. Here the CDR3 DNA reads TGTGCCACCAGTGATGGAAGCTCCCTCTACAATGAGCAGTTCTTC. V usage is TRBV24-1 and J usage is TRBJ2-1; the D is unclear. The CDR3 is 15 residues long. Deletions cut 3 bases from V and 3 bases from J, with 11 bases between. Germline lookup yields CDR1 KGHDR and CDR2 SFDVKD.